This T cell receptor (beta chain) was recorded in a study of blood T cell repertoires in COVID-19. Across the whole study: T cells, B-cell-depleted T cells, or PBMCs provided the cDNA or gDNA that served as material.

Sequenced by immunoSEQ multiplex PCR; TCRdb stores in-frame clones only, minus some. The sample lists over 85,000 clones, around 86% seen once, with more than 2% in the top ten. V shed 3 bases and J shed 1 base, with 13 bases lying between them. Germline V gene sequence: CDR1 MDHEN, CDR2 SYDVKM. This CDR3 region has 16 residues. This TCR was sampled from a woman in her 70s with acute or convalescent COVID-19. The chain employs TRBV28 and TRBJ2-4; tentative D call: TRBD2 (7 bases). Sequencing was done on a sample of peripheral blood. This CDR3 is CASSFTGRVAKNIQYF. The CDR3 DNA follows: TGTGCCAGCAGTTTTACAGGGAGGGTGGCCAAAAACATTCAGTACTTC.